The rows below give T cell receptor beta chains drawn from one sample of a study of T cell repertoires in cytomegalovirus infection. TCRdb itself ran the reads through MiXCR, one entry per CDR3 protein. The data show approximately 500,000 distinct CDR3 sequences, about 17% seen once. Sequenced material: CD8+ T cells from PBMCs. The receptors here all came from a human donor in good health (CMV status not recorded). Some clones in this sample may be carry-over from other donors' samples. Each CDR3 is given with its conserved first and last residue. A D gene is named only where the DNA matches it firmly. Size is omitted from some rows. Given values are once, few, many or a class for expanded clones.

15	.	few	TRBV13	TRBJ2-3	CASSFAGRGTDTQYF	TGTGCCAGCAGCTTCGCGGGCCGAGGGACAGATACGCAGTATTTT
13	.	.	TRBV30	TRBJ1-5	CAWGRDSNQPQHF	TGTGCCTGGGGCAGGGACAGCAATCAGCCCCAGCATTTT
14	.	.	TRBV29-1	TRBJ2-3	CSSGGRTGTDTQYF	TGCAGCTCCGGGGGGCGGACGGGCACAGATACGCAGTATTTT
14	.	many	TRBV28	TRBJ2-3	CASSLLGDSDTQYF	TGTGCCAGCAGTTTATTGGGGGACTCAGATACGCAGTATTTT
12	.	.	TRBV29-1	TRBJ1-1	CSASPGGTEAFF	TGCAGCGCTTCTCCGGGGGGCACTGAAGCTTTCTTT
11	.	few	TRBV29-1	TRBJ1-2	CSGAGNYGYTF	TGCAGCGGGGCGGGGAACTATGGCTACACCTTC
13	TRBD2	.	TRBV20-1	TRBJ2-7	CSAPRAGAYEQYF	TGCAGTGCTCCACGAGCGGGGGCCTACGAGCAGTACTTC
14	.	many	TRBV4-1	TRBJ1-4	CASSPFGINEKLFF	TGCGCCAGCAGCCCCTTTGGGATTAATGAAAAACTGTTTTTT
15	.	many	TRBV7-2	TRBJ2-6	CASSLSASGANVLTF	TGTGCCAGCAGCTTATCGGCTTCTGGGGCCAACGTCCTGACTTTC
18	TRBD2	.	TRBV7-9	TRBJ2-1	CASSLARRPSGDYNEQFF	TGTGCCAGCAGCTTAGCGCGAAGGCCTAGCGGGGATTACAATGAGCAGTTCTTC
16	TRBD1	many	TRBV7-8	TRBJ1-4	CASSLIHRGTNEKLFF	TGTGCCAGCAGTCTAATCCACAGGGGTACTAATGAAAAACTGTTTTTT
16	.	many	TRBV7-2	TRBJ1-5	CASSPDHRTQNQPQHF	TGTGCCAGCAGCCCCGATCACCGGACACAAAATCAGCCCCAGCATTTT
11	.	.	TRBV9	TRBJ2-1	CASSVGTEQFF	TGTGCCAGCAGCGTGGGGACCGAGCAGTTCTTC
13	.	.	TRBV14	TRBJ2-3	CASSQEVTDTQYF	TGTGCCAGCAGCCAAGAAGTCACAGATACGCAGTATTTT
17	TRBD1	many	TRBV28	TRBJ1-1	CASTVWGGQGRNTEAFF	TGTGCCAGCACCGTCTGGGGCGGACAGGGGCGGAACACTGAAGCTTTCTTT
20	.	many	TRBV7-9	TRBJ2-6	CASSLALMGSPYSGANVLTF	TGTGCCAGCAGCTTAGCCCTGATGGGAAGTCCGTACTCTGGGGCCAACGTCCTGACTTTC
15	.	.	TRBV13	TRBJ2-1	CASTLRGGRGDEQFF	TGTGCCAGCACGCTTAGGGGGGGCCGCGGCGATGAGCAGTTCTTC
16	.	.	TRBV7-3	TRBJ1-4	CASSLEGGAPPEKLFF	TGTGCCAGCAGCTTAGAAGGGGGGGCGCCGCCGGAAAAACTGTTTTTT
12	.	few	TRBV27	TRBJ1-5	CASSLWGEPQHF	TGTGCCAGCAGTTTGTGGGGGGAGCCCCAGCATTTT
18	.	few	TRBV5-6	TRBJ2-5	CASSSSGPGTLRPETQYF	TGTGCCAGCAGCTCTTCAGGTCCAGGTACCCTCCGCCCGGAGACCCAGTACTTC
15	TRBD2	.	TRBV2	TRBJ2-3	CASPSGRAPTDTQYF	TGTGCCAGCCCTAGCGGGAGGGCTCCCACAGATACGCAGTATTTT
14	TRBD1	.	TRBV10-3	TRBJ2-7	CAISGGQGDNEQYF	TGTGCCATCAGTGGGGGACAGGGGGACAACGAGCAGTACTTC
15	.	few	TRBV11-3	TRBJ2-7	CASSLAREYYYEQYF	TGTGCCAGCAGCTTAGCCAGGGAATATTACTACGAGCAGTACTTC
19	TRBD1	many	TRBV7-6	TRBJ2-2	CASTLRGLQGVPAPGELFF	TGTGCCAGCACCTTGAGAGGGCTACAGGGGGTTCCGGCACCCGGGGAGCTGTTTTTT
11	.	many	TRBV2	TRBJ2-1	CATKTFNEQFF	TGTGCTACCAAAACTTTTAATGAGCAGTTCTTC
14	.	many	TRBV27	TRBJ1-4	CASSPTVGDEKLFF	TGTGCCAGCAGTCCGACAGTAGGAGACGAAAAACTGTTTTTT
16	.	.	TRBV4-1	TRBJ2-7	CASSPRDGLSLGEQYF	TGCGCCAGCAGTCCCCGAGATGGGCTCTCGTTGGGGGAGCAGTACTTC
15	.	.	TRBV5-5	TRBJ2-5	CASRTTQGFGETQYF	TGTGCCAGCAGAACTACGCAGGGCTTTGGGGAGACCCAGTACTTC
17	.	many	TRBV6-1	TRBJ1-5	CASSVLGSRYSNQPQHF	TGTGCCAGCAGTGTCCTCGGTAGCCGATATAGCAATCAGCCCCAGCATTTT